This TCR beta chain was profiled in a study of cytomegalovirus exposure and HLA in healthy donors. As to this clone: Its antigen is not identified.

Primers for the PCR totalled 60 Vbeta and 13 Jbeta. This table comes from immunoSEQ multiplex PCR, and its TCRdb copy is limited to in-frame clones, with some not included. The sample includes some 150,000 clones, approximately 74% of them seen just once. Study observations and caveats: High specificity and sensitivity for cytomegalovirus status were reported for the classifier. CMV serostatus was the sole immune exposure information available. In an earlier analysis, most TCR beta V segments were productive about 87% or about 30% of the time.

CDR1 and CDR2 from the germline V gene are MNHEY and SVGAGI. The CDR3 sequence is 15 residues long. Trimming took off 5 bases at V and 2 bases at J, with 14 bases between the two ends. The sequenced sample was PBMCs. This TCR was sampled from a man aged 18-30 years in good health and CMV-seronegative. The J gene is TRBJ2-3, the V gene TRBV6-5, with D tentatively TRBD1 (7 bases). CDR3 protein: CASSQGEVITDTQYF. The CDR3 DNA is TGTGCCAGCAGTCAGGGGGAGGTGATCACAGATACGCAGTATTTT.